The clone carrying this T cell receptor beta chain was observed many times. Its antigen is unidentified. From the germline J gene comes the end of the CDR3, since the read stops 3 residues before it. This sample stems from a study of T cell clonality in common variable immunodeficiency. The study, taken as a whole, reports: TCRbeta clonality was increased in CVID versus healthy controls. Fewer TCRbeta clones were shared among CVID subjects than controls.

Generated by immunoSEQ multiplex PCR, the TCRdb table keeps only in-frame clones and is missing some. Singletons are absent from the sample, which has about 81,000 clones. This CDR3 has 14 residues. Trimming took 6 bases from V and 0 from J; bases not matched to a gene: 2. From germline, CDR1 is MDHEN and CDR2 SYDVKM. The chain employs TRBV28 and TRBJ2-1; 7 bases are a match to TRBD2. This TCR derives from a person aged 18 to 70 in good health. The specimen sequenced was peripheral blood mononuclear cells. The CDR3 bases that were read are TGTGCCAGCAGCCGGACTAGCTCCTACAATGAG. Amino acids: CASSRTSSYNE. The whole CDR3 region reads CASSRTSSYNEQFF.